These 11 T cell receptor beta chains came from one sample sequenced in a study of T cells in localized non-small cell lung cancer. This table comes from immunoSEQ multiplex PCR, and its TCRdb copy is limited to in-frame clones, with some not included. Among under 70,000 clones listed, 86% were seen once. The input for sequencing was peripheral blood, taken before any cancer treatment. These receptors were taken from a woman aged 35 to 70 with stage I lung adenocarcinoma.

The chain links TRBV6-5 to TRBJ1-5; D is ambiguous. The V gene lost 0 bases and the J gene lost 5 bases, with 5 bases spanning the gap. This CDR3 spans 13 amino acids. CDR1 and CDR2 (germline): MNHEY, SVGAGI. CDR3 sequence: CASSYSIDQPQHF. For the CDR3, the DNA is TGTGCCAGCAGTTACTCGATCGATCAGCCCCAGCATTTT.

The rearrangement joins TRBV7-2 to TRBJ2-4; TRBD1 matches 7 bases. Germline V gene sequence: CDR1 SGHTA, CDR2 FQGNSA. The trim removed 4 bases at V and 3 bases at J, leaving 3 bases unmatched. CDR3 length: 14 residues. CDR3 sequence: CASSSRQGKNIQYF. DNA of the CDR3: TGTGCCAGCAGCTCCCGACAGGGCAAAAACATTCAGTACTTC.

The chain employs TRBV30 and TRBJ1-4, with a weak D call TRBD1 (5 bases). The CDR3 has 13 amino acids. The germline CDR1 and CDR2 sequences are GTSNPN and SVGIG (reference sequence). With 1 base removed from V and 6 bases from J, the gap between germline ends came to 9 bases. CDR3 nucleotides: TGTGCCTGGAGTGGAGGGGTAGATGAAAAACTGTTTTTT. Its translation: CAWSGGVDEKLFF.

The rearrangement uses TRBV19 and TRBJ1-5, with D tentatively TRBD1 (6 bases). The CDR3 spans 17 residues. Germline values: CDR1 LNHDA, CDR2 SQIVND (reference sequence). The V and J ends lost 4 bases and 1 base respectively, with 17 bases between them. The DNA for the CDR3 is TGTGCCAGTAGTACCACTTCGGGACAAGGGAGCAATCAGCCCCAGCATTTT. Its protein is CASSTTSGQGSNQPQHF.

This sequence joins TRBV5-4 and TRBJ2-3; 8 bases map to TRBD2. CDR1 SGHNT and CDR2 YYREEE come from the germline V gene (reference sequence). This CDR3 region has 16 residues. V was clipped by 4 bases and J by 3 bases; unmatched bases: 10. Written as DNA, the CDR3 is TGTGCCAGCAGCCGGGAGGGGGTCCCAAGAACAGATACGCAGTATTTT. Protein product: CASSREGVPRTDTQYF.

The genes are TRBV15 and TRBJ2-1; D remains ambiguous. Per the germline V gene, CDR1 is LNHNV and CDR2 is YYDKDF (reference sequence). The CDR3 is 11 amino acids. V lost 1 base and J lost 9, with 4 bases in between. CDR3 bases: TGTGCCACCAGCAGAGTCAGTGAGCAGTTCTTC. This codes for CATSRVSEQFF.

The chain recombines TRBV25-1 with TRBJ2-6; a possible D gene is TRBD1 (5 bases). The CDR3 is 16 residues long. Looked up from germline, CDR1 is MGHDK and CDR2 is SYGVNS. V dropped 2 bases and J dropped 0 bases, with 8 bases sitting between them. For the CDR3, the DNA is TGTGCCAGCAGTGAAGACGGACACTCTGGGGCCAACGTCCTGACTTTC. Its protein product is CASSEDGHSGANVLTF.

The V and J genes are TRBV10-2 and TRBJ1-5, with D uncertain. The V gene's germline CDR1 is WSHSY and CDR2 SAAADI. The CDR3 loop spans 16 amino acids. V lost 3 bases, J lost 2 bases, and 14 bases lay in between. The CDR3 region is CASSEWSGSGNQPQHF. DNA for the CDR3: TGCGCCAGCAGTGAATGGTCAGGCTCGGGCAATCAGCCCCAGCATTTT.

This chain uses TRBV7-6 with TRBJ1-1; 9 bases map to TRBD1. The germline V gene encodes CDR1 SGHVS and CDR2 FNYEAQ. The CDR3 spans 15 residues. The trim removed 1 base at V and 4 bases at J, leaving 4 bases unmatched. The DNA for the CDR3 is TGTGCCAGCAGCTTAGGGGACAGGGTTTCCACTGAAGCTTTCTTT. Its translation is CASSLGDRVSTEAFF.

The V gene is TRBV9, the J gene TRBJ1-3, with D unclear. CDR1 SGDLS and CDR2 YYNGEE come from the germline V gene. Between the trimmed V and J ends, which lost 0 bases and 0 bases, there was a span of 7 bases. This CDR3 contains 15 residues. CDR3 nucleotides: TGTGCCAGCAGCGTAGAAGGATTCTCTGGAAACACCATATATTTT. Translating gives CASSVEGFSGNTIYF.

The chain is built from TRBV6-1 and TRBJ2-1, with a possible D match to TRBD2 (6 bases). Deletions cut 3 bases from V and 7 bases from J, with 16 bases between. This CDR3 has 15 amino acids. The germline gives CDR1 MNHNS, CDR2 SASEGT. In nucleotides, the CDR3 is TGTGCCAGCAGTGACCGGGGGATCCTTCTAAATGAGCAGTTCTTC. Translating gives CASSDRGILLNEQFF.